The entry below gives a single T cell receptor beta chain sequence along with its context. The antigen it binds to is not known. Base qualities are not provided; no much larger clone lies one nucleotide away. At the junction V is shortened by 0 bases and J by 5 bases; bases outside the gene matches: 10. From the cysteine up to the phenylalanine, the CDR3 has a length of 17 residues. Just the 51-base CDR3 DNA is kept, in frame starting at base 1. Reading the germline V gene gives CDR1 LGHNA and CDR2 YSLEER. The High Capacity cDNA Reverse Transcription Kit was used to reverse transcribe all of the isolated RNA, meaning that expressed TCRB transcripts were what got sequenced. For stem cell-like memory T cell samples, survey-depth immunoSEQ sequencing was used, averaging approximately 1 million total reads per sample. After sorted cells were lysed in RLT buffer, RNA was extracted with DNase-treated RNeasy Micro or Mini kits, with the choice depending on cell number. To prevent cross-contamination, each cell subset was processed individually, whereas patient and healthy donor samples were processed jointly. TCRB sequences were amplified from cDNA with the immunoSEQ multiplex PCR, producing 87-bp fragments spanning the CDR3 region. Amplicons were sequenced on the Illumina HiSeq platform. Per the authors' processing: PCR bias was corrected computationally using synthetic template baselines, and reads within Hamming distance 2 were collapsed, with unmergeable singletons discarded. Reads were aligned to IMGT to assign V, D and J genes, CDR3 length, and insertions or deletions at six rearrangement sites. Within each subset, clonotype counts were normalized to sorted cell number, after which true diversity and Gini coefficients were computed with the tcR R package. The overlap coefficient, calculated on TCRB nucleotide sequences, was used to measure repertoire sharing. Not all clones reach the TCRdb copy of this immuneACCESS table, which keeps in-frame sequences only. Checked studies attribute under half of the gap to unresolved V genes and leave the rest unexplained. Clonal size and the V and J genes are those of that table, whereas D and trimming came from the DNA. Here the sample has 80,000 to 90,000 clones; 30% to 35% occur a single time. The ten largest account for approximately 0.45% of the sample.

This specimen belongs to a study of beta chain features in type 1 diabetes listed by TCRdb under 2018. About the investigation overall: No differences in mean age, gender distribution, total cell number or subset yield were found between patients and healthy donors. A total of approximately 110,000,000 sorted cells were examined across all samples, and a strong correlation was observed between cell number per subset and RNA yield. In the study, recently diagnosed type 1 diabetes patients and matched healthy donors were compared on the TCRB repertoires of their sorted circulating CD4+ T cell subsets. Regulatory and stem cell-like memory subsets were isolated from only 8 patients and about eight healthy donors, whereas naive and central memory subsets came from all 30 or so donors.

Each donor gave one peripheral blood draw, averaging roughly 120 mL, which was collected into heparinised tubes. A BD FACSAria II and a panel including CD45RO, CCR7, CD25, CD127, CD95 and CD27 were used to sort naive, central memory, regulatory and stem cell-like memory CD4+ T cells. All sorted populations exceeded 95% purity. PBMCs were separated immediately by Lymphoprep density gradient centrifugation and were stained directly, without being cultured. To minimize batch effects, samples were stained and sorted in pairs, one healthy donor with one patient per experiment. The research as a whole found: Fewer insertions and more nucleotide deletions at VDJ recombination sites were observed in patients with type 1 diabetes, implying thymic rearrangement abnormalities. Because small numbers of individuals were included in the HLA sub-analyses, any influence of HLA type on TCRB rearrangement was left unresolved. Type 1 diabetes patients showed a moderate but significant shortening of TCRB CDR3 length in all four CD4+ subsets. Shorter templates might be favored by PCR, yet because patient and control samples were amplified and corrected together, any such skew would affect both groups equally. Because cDNA rather than genomic DNA was sequenced, highly expressing activated cells could have been over-represented, although no difference in activation and CD3 levels was found between groups. The naive, central memory and regulatory TCRB repertoires appeared to resemble one another more closely among patients than among healthy donors.

The sequence derives from a woman aged 18-30 years in good health. The chain employs TRBV4-3 and TRBJ1-2, and 9 bases in between align with TRBD1. Sample: stem cell memory CD4+ T cells from blood. The cell subset or site label here, explained by the study, means: stem cell-like memory CD4+ T cells. The CDR3 reads as follows: CASSQDPTGTGRYGYTF. At the DNA level, the sequence is TGCGCCAGCAGCCAAGATCCTACCGGGACAGGGAGATATGGCTACACCTTC.